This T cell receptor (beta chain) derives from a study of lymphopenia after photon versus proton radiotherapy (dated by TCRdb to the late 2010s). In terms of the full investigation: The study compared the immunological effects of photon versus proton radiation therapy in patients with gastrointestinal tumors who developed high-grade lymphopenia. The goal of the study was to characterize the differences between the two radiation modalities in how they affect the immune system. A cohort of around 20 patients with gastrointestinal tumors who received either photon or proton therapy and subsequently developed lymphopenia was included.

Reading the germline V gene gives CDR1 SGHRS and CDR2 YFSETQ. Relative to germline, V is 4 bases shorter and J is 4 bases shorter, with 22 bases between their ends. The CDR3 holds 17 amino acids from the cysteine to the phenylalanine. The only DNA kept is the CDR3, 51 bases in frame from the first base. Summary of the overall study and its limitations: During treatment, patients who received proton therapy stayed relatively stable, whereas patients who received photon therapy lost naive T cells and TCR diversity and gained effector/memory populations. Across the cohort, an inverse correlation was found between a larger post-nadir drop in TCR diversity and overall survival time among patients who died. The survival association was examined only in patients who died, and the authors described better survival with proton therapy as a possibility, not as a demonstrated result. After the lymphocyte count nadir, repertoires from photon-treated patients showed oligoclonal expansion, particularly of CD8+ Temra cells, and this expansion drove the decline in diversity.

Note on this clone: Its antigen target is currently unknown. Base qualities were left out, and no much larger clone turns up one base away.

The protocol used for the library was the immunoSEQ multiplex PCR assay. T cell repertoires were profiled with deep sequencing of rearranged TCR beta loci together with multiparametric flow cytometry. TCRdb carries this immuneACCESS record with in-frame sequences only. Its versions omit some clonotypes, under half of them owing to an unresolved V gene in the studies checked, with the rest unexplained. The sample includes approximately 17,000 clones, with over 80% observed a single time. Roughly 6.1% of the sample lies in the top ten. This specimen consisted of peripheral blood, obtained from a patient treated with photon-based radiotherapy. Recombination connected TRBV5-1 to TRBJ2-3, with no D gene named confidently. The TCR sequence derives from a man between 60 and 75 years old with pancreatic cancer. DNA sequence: TGCGCCAGCAGCCCCAAGGAACTACAGTTGCGATCAGATACGCAGTATTTT. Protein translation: CASSPKELQLRSDTQYF.